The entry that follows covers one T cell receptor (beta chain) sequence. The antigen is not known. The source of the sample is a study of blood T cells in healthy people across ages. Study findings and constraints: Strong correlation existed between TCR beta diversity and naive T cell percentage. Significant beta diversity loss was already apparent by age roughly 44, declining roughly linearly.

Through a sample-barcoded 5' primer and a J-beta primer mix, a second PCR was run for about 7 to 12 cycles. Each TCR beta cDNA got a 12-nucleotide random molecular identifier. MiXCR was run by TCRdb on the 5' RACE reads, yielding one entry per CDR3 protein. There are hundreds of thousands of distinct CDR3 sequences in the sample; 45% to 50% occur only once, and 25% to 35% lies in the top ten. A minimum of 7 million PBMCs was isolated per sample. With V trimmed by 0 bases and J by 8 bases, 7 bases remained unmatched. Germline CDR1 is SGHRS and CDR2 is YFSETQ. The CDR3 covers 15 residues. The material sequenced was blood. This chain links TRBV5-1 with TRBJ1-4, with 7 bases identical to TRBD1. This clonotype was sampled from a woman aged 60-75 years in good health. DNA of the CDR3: TGCGCCAGCAGCTTGGAGGGGGCCGAGGGAGAAAAACTGTTTTTT. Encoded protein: CASSLEGAEGEKLFF.